This TCR beta chain was obtained from a study of blood T cell repertoires in COVID-19. Grouping used clinical history reported by participants in a survey and questionnaire. Here immunoSEQ multiplex PCR was the method, and the copy in TCRdb shows in-frame clones only, minus some. The profile covers 280,000 or so clones, with around 91% appearing a single time and about 1.5% taken by the ten largest. This clonotype originated in a woman younger than 30 with acute COVID-19. What was sequenced was PBMCs or T cells enriched from blood (not recorded which).

Here the CDR3 DNA reads TGTGCCAGCAGCCAAGATCTACTAGCGGCATACGAGCAGTACTTC. Residues: CASSQDLLAAYEQYF. The chain is built from TRBV3-1 (or the pseudogene TRBV3-2) and TRBJ2-7; 8 bases fit TRBD2. CDR3 length: 15 amino acids. Trimming at V came to 0 bases and at J to 4 bases, leaving 5 bases not matched to a gene. The germline V gene encodes CDR1 LGHDT and CDR2 YNNKEL (reference sequence).